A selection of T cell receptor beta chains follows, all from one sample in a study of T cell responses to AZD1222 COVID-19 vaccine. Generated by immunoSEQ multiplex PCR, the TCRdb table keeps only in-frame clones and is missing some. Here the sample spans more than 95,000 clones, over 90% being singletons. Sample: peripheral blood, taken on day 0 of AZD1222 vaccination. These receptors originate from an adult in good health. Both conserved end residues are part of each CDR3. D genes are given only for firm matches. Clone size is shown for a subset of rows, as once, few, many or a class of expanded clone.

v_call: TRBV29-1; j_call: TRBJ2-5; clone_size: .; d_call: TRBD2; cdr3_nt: TGCAGCGTTAGATCGCGGGAGAGGGGAGAGACCCAGTACTTC; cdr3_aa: CSVRSRERGETQYF
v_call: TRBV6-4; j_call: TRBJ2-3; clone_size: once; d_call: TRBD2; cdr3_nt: TGTGCCAGCAGTGAACTAGCGGGAGCAGATACGCAGTATTTT; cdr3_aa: CASSELAGADTQYF
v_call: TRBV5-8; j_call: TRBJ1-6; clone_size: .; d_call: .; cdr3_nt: TGTGCCAGCAGCTTGGACGGTTTTGGGGCCCTCCACTTT; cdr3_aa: CASSLDGFGALHF
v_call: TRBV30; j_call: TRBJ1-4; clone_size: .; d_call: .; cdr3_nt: TGTGCCTGGAGTCGGTCAGGAAGTTATGAAAAACTGTTTTTT; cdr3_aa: CAWSRSGSYEKLFF
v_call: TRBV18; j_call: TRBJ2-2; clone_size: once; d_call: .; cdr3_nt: TGTGCCAGCTCACCACGGGACTCTAAAAACACCGGGGAGCTGTTTTTT; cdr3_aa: CASSPRDSKNTGELFF
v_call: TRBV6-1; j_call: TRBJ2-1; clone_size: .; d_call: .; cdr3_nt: TGTGCCAGCAGTGAACGCCGGGACAGGGGACTAGCGGCTTCCAATGAGCAGTTCTTC; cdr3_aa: CASSERRDRGLAASNEQFF
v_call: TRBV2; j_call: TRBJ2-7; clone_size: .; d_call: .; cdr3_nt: TGTGCCAGCATGGCCCTAGGACAGATTAGCTCCTACGAGCAGTACTTC; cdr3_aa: CASMALGQISSYEQYF
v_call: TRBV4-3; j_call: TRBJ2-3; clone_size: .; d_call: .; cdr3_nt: TGCGCCAGCAGCCAAGACTTCAACCCAGATACGCAGTATTTT; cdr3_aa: CASSQDFNPDTQYF
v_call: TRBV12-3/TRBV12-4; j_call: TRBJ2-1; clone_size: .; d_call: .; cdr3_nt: TGTGCCAGCAGTTTAAGAAGCCGGCGGGAGCAGTTCTTC; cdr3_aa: CASSLRSRREQFF
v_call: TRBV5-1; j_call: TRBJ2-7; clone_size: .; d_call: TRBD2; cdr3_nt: TGCGCCAGCAGCCCAGGACTAGCGGGAGGGGGCTACGAGCAGTACTTC; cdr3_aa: CASSPGLAGGGYEQYF
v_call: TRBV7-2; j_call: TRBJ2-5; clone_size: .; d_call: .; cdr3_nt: TGTGCCAGCAGCCCGACACGGGCGGCAGGGGAGACCCAGTACTTC; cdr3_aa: CASSPTRAAGETQYF
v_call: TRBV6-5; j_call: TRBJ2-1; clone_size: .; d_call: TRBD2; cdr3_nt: TGTGCCAGCAACACCGGGACTAGCGGGAGTGTTGAGCAGTTCTTC; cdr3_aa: CASNTGTSGSVEQFF
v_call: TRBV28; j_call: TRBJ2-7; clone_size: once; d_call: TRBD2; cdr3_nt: TGTGCCAGCAGTCCCAAAAGCGGGAGGGCCTACGAGCAGTACTTC; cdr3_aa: CASSPKSGRAYEQYF
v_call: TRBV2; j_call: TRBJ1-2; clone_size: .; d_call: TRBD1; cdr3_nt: TGTGCCAGCACCCCGGACAGGGTGGATGGCTACACCTTC; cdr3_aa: CASTPDRVDGYTF
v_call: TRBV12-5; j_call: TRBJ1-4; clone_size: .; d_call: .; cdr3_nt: TGTGCTAGTGGTGTGGACACGAATGAAAAACTGTTTTTT; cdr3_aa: CASGVDTNEKLFF
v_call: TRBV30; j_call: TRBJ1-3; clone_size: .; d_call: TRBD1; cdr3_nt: TGTGCCAGTCCGGGACAGGACTCTGGAAACACCATATATTTT; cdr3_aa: CASPGQDSGNTIYF
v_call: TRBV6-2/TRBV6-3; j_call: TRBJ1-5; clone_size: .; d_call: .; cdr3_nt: TGTGCCAGCAGTTACCCCCAGGGGAATTGGAATCAGCCCCAGCATTTT; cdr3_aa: CASSYPQGNWNQPQHF
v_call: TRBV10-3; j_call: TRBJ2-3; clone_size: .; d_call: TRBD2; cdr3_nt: TGTGCCAGCCAGCGGGACACAGATACGCAGTATTTT; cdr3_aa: CASQRDTDTQYF
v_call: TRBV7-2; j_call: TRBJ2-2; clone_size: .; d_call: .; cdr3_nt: TGTGCCAGCAGCTTCCAGGGCGCCGGGGAGCTGTTTTTT; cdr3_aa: CASSFQGAGELFF
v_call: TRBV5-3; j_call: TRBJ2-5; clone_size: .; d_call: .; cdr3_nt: TGTGCCAGAAGCTTAAGAAGCCAAGAGACCCAGTACTTC; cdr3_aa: CARSLRSQETQYF
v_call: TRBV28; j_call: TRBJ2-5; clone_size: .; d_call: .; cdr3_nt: TGTGCCAGCAGTTTAGGGCCGGGCGTGGAGGAGACCCAGTACTTC; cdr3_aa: CASSLGPGVEETQYF
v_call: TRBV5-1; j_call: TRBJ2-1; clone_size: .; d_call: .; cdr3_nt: TGCGCCAGCAGCTTGGGTTTGCCGGGGACCAGAAACAATGAGCAGTTCTTC; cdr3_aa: CASSLGLPGTRNNEQFF
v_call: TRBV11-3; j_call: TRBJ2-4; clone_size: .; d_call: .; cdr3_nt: TGTGCCAGCAGCTTACGGGACACTTACGGAGGAAACATTCAGTACTTC; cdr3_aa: CASSLRDTYGGNIQYF
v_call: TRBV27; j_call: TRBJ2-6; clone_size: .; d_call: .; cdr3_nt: TGTGCCAGCAAACGTGACAGGGCCAACGTCCTGACTTTC; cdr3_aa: CASKRDRANVLTF
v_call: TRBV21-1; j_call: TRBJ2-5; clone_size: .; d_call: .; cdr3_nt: TGTGCCAGCAGCAAAGCTTGCGCCCGGGACAGCCACCAAGAGACCCAGTACTTC; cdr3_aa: CASSKACARDSHQETQYF
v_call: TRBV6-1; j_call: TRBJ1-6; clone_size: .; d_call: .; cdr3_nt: TGTGCCAGCAGTGACCGCGTGCGGAATTCACCCCTCCACTTT; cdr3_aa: CASSDRVRNSPLHF
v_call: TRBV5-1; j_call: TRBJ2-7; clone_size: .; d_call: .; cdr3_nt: TGCGCCAGCAGCTTGGATGGGGTATCGGGTGAGCAGTACTTC; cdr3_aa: CASSLDGVSGEQYF
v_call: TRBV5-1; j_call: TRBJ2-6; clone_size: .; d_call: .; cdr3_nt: TGCGCCAGCAGCTTGGGGGACACTCGCTCTGGGGCCAACGTCCTGACTTTC; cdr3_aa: CASSLGDTRSGANVLTF
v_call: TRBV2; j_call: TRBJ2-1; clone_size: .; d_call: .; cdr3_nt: TGTGCCAGCAGTGCCCGGGGTGGGAGCTCCTACAATGAGCAGTTCTTC; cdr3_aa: CASSARGGSSYNEQFF
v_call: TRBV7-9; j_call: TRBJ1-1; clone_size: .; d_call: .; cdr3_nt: TGTGCCAGCAGCTTAGTAGGTTCCGTCACTGAAGCTTTCTTT; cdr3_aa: CASSLVGSVTEAFF
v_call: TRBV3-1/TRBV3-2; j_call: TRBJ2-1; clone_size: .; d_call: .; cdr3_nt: TGTGCCAGCAGCCCCGGCCCTGGGAGCGGTGAGCAGTTCTTC; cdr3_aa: CASSPGPGSGEQFF
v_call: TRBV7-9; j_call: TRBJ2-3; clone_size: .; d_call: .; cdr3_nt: TGTGCCAGCAACTTTGGGGTCGGCACAGATACGCAGTATTTT; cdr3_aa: CASNFGVGTDTQYF
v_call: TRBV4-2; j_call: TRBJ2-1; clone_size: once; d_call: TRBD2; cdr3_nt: TGTGCCAGCAGCCAAGGCACTAGCGGAATTTACAATGAGCAGTTCTTC; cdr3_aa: CASSQGTSGIYNEQFF
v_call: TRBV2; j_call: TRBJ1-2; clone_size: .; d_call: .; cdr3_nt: TGTGCCAGCGGGGGGAATTATGGCTACACCTTC; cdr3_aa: CASGGNYGYTF
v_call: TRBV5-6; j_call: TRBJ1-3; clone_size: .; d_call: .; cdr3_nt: TGTGCCAGCAGCGTAAAAGGGGCTGGAAACACCATATATTTT; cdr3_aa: CASSVKGAGNTIYF
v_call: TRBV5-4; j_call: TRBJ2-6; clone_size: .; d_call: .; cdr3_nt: TGTGCCAGCAGCGCAAGGGGTTTTGGGGCCAACGTCCTGACTTTC; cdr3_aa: CASSARGFGANVLTF
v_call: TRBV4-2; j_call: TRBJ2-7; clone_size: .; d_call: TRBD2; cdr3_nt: TGTGCCAGCAGCCTCCCGACGGGGGGATCCTCCTACGAGCAGTACTTC; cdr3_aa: CASSLPTGGSSYEQYF
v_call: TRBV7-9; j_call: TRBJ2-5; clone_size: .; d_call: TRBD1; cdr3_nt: TGTGCCAGCAGCTTAGATACAGGGGGGCAAGAGACCCAGTACTTC; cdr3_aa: CASSLDTGGQETQYF
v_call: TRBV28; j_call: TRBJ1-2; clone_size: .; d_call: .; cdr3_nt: TGTGCCACATCCAGAGCTCGCTATGGCTACACCTTC; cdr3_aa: CATSRARYGYTF
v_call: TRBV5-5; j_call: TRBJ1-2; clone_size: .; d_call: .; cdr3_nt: TGTGCCAGCAGCTTGGGTCCTTTACGAGGCTATGGCTACACCTTC; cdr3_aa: CASSLGPLRGYGYTF
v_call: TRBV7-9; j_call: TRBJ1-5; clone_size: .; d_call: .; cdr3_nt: TGTGCCAGCAGCTCCGGGGCCTTCAATCAGCCCCAGCATTTT; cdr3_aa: CASSSGAFNQPQHF
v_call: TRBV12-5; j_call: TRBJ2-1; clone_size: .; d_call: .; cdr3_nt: TGTGCTAGTGGTTTAACCGGGACTCAAGAGGAGTTCTTC; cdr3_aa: CASGLTGTQEEFF
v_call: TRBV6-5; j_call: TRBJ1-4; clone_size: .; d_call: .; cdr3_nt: TGTGCCAGCAACAGGGCGGGAGAAAAACTGTTTTTT; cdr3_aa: CASNRAGEKLFF
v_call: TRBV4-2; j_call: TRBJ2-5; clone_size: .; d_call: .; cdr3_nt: TGTGCCAGCAGCCAAGATCTGGGGGATCTCGAGACCCAGTACTTC; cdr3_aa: CASSQDLGDLETQYF
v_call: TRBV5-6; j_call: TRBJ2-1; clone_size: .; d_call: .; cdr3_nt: TGTGCCAGCAGCTTGCAAAGCAATGAGCAGTTCTTC; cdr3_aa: CASSLQSNEQFF
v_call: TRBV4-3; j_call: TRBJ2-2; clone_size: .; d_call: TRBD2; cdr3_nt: TGCGCCAGCAGCGAAACCCCTCTAGCGGGAGAATTCGCCGGGGAGCTGTTTTTT; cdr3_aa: CASSETPLAGEFAGELFF
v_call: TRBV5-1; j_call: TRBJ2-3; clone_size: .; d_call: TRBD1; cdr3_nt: TGCGCCAGTACCGGACAGGGCCCAGATACGCAGTATTTT; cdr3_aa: CASTGQGPDTQYF
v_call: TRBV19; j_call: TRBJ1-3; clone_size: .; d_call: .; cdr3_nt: TGTGCCAGTAGTATCAGGTTGGGTCCTGGAAACACCATATATTTT; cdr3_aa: CASSIRLGPGNTIYF
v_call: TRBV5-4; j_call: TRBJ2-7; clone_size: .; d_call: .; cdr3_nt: TGTGCCAGCAGCTTCCACTCGGGGGACGAGCAGTACTTC; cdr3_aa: CASSFHSGDEQYF
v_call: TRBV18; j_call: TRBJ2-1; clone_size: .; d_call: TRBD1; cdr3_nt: TGTGCCAGCTCACCGGGACAGGGGATTTGGAATGAGCAGTTCTTC; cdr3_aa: CASSPGQGIWNEQFF
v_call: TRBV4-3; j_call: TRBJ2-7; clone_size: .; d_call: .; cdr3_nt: TGCGCCAGCAGCCAAGACCACAGAACCCCTTACGAGCAGTACTTC; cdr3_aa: CASSQDHRTPYEQYF
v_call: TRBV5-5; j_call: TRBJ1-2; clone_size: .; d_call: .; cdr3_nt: TGTGCCAGCAGCTGGCAGGACTATGGCTACACCTTC; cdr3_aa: CASSWQDYGYTF
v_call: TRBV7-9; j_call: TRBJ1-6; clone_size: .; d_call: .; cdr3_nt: TGTGCCAGCAGCATCTCGGGACCCCTCCACTTT; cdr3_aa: CASSISGPLHF
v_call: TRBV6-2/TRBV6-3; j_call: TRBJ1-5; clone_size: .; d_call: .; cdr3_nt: TGTGCCAGCAGTTACGCGCAGAATCAGCCCCAGCATTTT; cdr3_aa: CASSYAQNQPQHF